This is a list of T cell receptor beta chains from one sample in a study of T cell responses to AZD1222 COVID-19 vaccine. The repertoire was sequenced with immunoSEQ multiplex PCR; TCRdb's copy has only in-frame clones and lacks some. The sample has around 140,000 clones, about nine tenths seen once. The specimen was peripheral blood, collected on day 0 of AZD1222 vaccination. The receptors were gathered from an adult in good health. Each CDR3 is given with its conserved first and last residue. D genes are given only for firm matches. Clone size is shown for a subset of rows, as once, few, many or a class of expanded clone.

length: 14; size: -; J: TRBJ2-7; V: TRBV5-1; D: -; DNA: TGCGCCAGCAGCTACGAGACAGGTTTCTACGAGCAGTACTTC; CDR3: CASSYETGFYEQYF
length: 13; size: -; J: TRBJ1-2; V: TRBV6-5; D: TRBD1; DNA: TGTGCCAGCACCCTCGGACAGGGCGATGGCTACACCTTC; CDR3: CASTLGQGDGYTF
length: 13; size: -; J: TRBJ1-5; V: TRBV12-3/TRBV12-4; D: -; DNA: TGTGCCAGCAGTTTTTCTAGCAATCAGCCCCAGCATTTT; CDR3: CASSFSSNQPQHF
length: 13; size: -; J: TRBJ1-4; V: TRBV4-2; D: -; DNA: TGTGCCAGCAGCCAAGTGGAGGGTGAAAAACTGTTTTTT; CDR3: CASSQVEGEKLFF
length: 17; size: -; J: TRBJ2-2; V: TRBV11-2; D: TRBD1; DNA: TGTGCCAGCAGCTTATTACTTCGGACAGGGCTCACCGGGGAGCTGTTTTTT; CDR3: CASSLLLRTGLTGELFF
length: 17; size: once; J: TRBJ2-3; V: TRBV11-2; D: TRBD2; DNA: TGTGCCAGCAGCATTCGACTAGCGGGGGGCCTCACAGATACGCAGTATTTT; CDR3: CASSIRLAGGLTDTQYF
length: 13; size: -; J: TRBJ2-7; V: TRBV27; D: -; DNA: TGTGCCAGCAGCCGGGTAAGCTCCTACGAGCAGTACTTC; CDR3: CASSRVSSYEQYF
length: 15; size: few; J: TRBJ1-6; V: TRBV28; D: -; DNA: TGTGCCAGCCGTCGGGGGGACACCTATAATTCACCCCTCCACTTT; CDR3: CASRRGDTYNSPLHF
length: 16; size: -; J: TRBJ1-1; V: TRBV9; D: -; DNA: TGTGCCAGCAGCGTAGAAGGGGGATCCATGAACACTGAAGCTTTCTTT; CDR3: CASSVEGGSMNTEAFF
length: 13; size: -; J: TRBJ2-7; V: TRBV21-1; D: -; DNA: TGTGCCAGCAGCAAAGTTCCGTCCTACGAGCAGTACTTC; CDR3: CASSKVPSYEQYF
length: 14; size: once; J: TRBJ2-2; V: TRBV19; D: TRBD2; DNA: TGTGCCAGTTGCGTAGCGGGGGATACCGGGGAGCTGTTTTTT; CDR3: CASCVAGDTGELFF
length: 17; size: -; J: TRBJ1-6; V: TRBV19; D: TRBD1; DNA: TGTGCCAGTAGTAGGGGGACAGTCAACCTTTATAATTCACCCCTCCACTTT; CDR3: CASSRGTVNLYNSPLHF